This T cell receptor beta chain was sequenced in a study of PD-L1 blockade in urothelial cancer. This clone was counted once. The V gene's germline CDR1 is LNHDA and CDR2 SQIVND (reference sequence). The CDR3 spans 16 residues. The V gene end was trimmed by 4 bases and the J gene end by 2 bases; junction bases not matched to a gene: 9. Profiling relied on immunoSEQ multiplex PCR, and the TCRdb table lists in-frame clones only, not all of them. The top ten hold 2.4% of the sample, which has about 110,000 clones, under 85% seen once. The chain couples TRBV19 to TRBJ2-7, with 9 positions matching TRBD1. This sequence originates from a man aged 45 to 65 with urothelial cancer. Sample: PBMCs, taken around atezolizumab (anti-PD-L1) treatment. This CDR3 reads CASSNQGRQGAYEQYF. The CDR3 DNA reads TGTGCCAGTAGTAATCAGGGAAGACAGGGGGCCTACGAGCAGTACTTC.